This is a list of T cell receptor beta chains from one sample in a study of blood T cell repertoires in COVID-19. Here immunoSEQ multiplex PCR was the method, and the copy in TCRdb shows in-frame clones only, minus some. Of 150,000 to 200,000 clones in the sample, around 90% are singletons; the top ten hold 0.5% to 0.55%. Sequencing used peripheral blood. The receptors were sampled from a man in his fifties or sixties with acute or convalescent COVID-19. Both conserved end residues are part of each CDR3.

v_gene	j_gene	CDR3aa
TRBV19	TRBJ2-7	CASSLGHSGRLSEQYF
TRBV18	TRBJ2-4	CASSGGGGGHIQYF
TRBV28	TRBJ1-6	CASSLAGRSPLF
TRBV18	TRBJ2-5	CASSRNNQETQYF
TRBV27	TRBJ2-7	CASSLFGTSYEQYF
TRBV7-8	TRBJ1-3	CASSLEYRGPPSSGNTIYF
TRBV6-4	TRBJ1-1	CASSRGLGTEAFF
TRBV6-1	TRBJ2-5	CASSEVLAWGETQYF
TRBV7-8	TRBJ2-7	CASSLVLAGGEQYF
TRBV11-2	TRBJ2-5	CASSSIPGGQETQYF
TRBV7-6	TRBJ2-7	CASSLGQGAYEQYF
TRBV7-2	TRBJ2-5	CASSLEGTSGGRQTQYF
TRBV6-4	TRBJ1-1	CASSETGGHPPTEAFF
TRBV29-1	TRBJ2-5	CSVASGKDGETQYF
TRBV6-5	TRBJ1-4	CASRDIDEKLFF
TRBV19	TRBJ2-3	CASSMVSGGTDTQYF
TRBV29-1	TRBJ2-5	CSSRDTGRSGETQYF
TRBV20-1	TRBJ2-2	CSASQRTNTGELFF
TRBV5-1	TRBJ1-3	CASSLDPTGRNTIYF
TRBV7-3	TRBJ2-3	CASSLTSGVTDTQYF
TRBV7-3	TRBJ1-1	CASSLNEPRWAFF
TRBV7-2	TRBJ1-2	CASSIPYEVPNYGYTF
TRBV30	TRBJ2-3	CAWSVGLRESTDTQYF
TRBV3-1/TRBV3-2	TRBJ2-3	CASSPRGTLAGGTDTQYF